This T cell receptor (beta chain) was observed in a study of human T cells and chemical hapten exposure (dated by TCRdb to 2020 to 2022). A note on the overall study: For sensitization, 2% DPC in acetone was applied to an approximately 2 cm by approximately 2 cm area of upper inner arm skin. Libraries were pooled for sequencing, and variation in per-sample TCR yields was attributed mainly to small differences in library volumes within the pool. Patient blood was sampled pre-sensitization (week 0) and at 2, 6 and about 24 weeks after DPC sensitization. Weekly therapeutic DPC doses were additionally applied to the scalp of patients throughout the roughly 24-week study period. Peripheral blood TCR repertoire changes were tracked in vivo in alopecia patients during primary and secondary sensitization to the hapten diphenylcyclopropenone (DPC). The mostly female patient cohort included alopecia areata with under or over 50% scalp involvement, alopecia totalis and alopecia universalis. Patch testing was done on the upper back using Finn chambers containing 0.01% DPC, and results were scored after 6 days according to International Contact Dermatitis Research Group standards. Roughly 30 alopecia patients provided blood for TCR sequencing at one to four time points (pre-sensitization, 2, 6 and 24 weeks). What the study reported, not specific to this receptor: Compared with pre-sensitization or healthy control sets, expanded TCRs formed significantly more large CDR3 similarity clusters, which is consistent with antigen-driven responses. Repeated subsampling changed both the strength of the expansion versus patch-test correlation and the threshold at which the correlation became significant. The number of TCRs above 1 in 1000 frequency did not change with DPC sensitization; there was no evidence of global repertoire structure alterations. The number of PT1 expanded TCRs positively correlated with patch test score, significant at thresholds 8, 16 and 32 but not 4. Alopecia, a presumed autoimmune disease, was present in all patients, so the immune response of the patients might differ from that of healthy individuals.

The method behind the library was RACE. This sample was sequenced with a NextSeq 500. Library preparation attached unique molecular identifiers to individual cDNA molecules for quantitative, reproducible TCR counting. For every blood RNA sample, sequencing covered both the TCR alpha and TCR beta chains. In the original analysis: A median of around 96,000 TCRs per sample was observed, with a range of 23,224 to 690,600. The Decombinator software suite was used to annotate V, J and CDR3 in the TCR reads. Every sample was subsampled to the same number of TCRs (28,000) for the PS versus PT1 abundance plots. TCRs were defined as expanded if absent before sensitization and observed at least eight times at the 2-week time point. The public reads were quality trimmed at Q25 with fastp and then assembled into clones with MiXCR by TCRdb, keeping productive beta chains. CDR3 protein duplicates are merged, each entry listing the most common genes and DNA. TCRdb's processing, not the authors', yielded these V and J calls. For this sample there are a few hundred thousand distinct CDR3 sequences; about 6% appear just once. The biggest ten clones account for 5% to 6% of the sample.

Counted from cysteine to phenylalanine, this CDR3 has 15 amino acids. The CDR3 DNA has 45 bases and is translated from base 1. For CDR1 and CDR2, the germline V gene lists KGHDR and SFDVKD. Trimming removed 9 bases from V and 2 bases from J, leaving 16 bases between the germline ends. In its sample, this clonotype was seen a few times. No antigen is known for it. The record has no base qualities; no much larger clone is one base away. In light of the paper, this sample's time point label describes: patch test 2, 6 weeks after DPC sensitization. The treatment or condition label for this specimen denotes: therapeutic diphenylcyclopropenone sensitization with weekly scalp DPC. Blood at each patch-test visit was drawn before the patch test was applied. Patients were considered eligible if aged 18 to 70, diagnosed with alopecia and deemed suitable for DPC therapy, and patients were excluded if pregnant. Unfractionated whole blood was collected in Tempus Blood RNA tubes, and total RNA was extracted from that blood.

The sample consisted of whole blood, taken in connection with sensitization to the hapten diphenylcyclopropenone (DPC). This receptor was obtained from a woman aged 18-30 years with alopecia areata. Some clones in this sample may be carry-over from other donors' samples. The rearrangement combines TRBV24-1 with TRBJ1-3; a tentative D match to TRBD1 spans 6 bases. The CDR3 corresponds to CATRIARGTGNTIYF. The nucleotides are TGTGCCACCCGGATTGCGAGGGGGACTGGAAACACCATATATTTT.